A single sample is the source of the 26 T cell receptor beta chains below, sequenced in a study of cytomegalovirus exposure and HLA in healthy donors. Method: immunoSEQ multiplex PCR; TCRdb's copy keeps in-frame clones and lacks some. The sample comprises some 49,000 clones, roughly nine tenths of which are singletons, and over 1.1% rests with the top ten. Sequencing was performed on PBMCs. All receptors derive from a man between 18 and 35 years old in good health and CMV-seronegative.

This clone was recorded a few times. The chain links TRBV5-4 to TRBJ2-3; no definite D call. Trimming cost V 2 bases and J 4 bases, with 8 bases left between them. The V gene's germline CDR1 is SGHNT and CDR2 YYREEE (reference sequence). CDR3 length: 13 residues. CDR3 DNA: TGTGCCAGCAGCTTCTCACAGTCAGATACGCAGTATTTT. Translating it yields CASSFSQSDTQYF.

V and J are TRBV28 and TRBJ1-2; TRBD1 aligns across 11 bases. The CDR3 extends over 16 amino acids. The germline V gene has CDR1 MDHEN and CDR2 SYDVKM. Trimming cost V 5 bases and J 6 bases; bases outside gene matches: 11. The CDR3 here is CASSPGQGVGRDGYTF. Here the CDR3 DNA reads TGTGCCAGCAGTCCGGGACAGGGGGTCGGCAGGGATGGCTACACCTTC.

The chain recombines TRBV19 with TRBJ2-7; TRBD2 aligns across 10 bases. There are 16 residues in the CDR3. Germline lookup yields CDR1 LNHDA and CDR2 SQIVND (reference sequence). The junction had 9 bases not matched to a gene; V was cut back by 4 bases and J by 3 bases. The CDR3 nucleotides are TGTGCCAGTAGTAGTGCTAGCGGGAGCTTCAGCTACGAGCAGTACTTC. Its translation: CASSSASGSFSYEQYF.

This clone was seen a single time. The rearrangement joins TRBV7-2 to TRBJ1-2; 7 positions match TRBD1. The CDR3 has 16 amino acids. V shed 6 bases and J 1 base; nucleotides not matched to a gene: 11. Germline-derived CDR1 and CDR2 are SGHTA and FQGNSA. As DNA, the CDR3 is TGTGCCAGCAGGCCGGGACAGCAGCTGCTTAACTATGGCTACACCTTC. Amino acid sequence: CASRPGQQLLNYGYTF.

The chain links TRBV28 to TRBJ1-4; 8 positions agree with TRBD1. From germline, CDR1 is MDHEN and CDR2 SYDVKM. With 6 bases clipped from V and 7 bases from J, the junction kept 4 bases outside the gene matches. This CDR3 spans 13 amino acids. CDR3 in amino acids: CASRGQGREKLFF. The CDR3 nucleotides read TGTGCCAGCAGAGGACAGGGACGTGAAAAACTGTTTTTT.

The chain joins TRBV19 to TRBJ2-7; 10 bases match TRBD2. V dropped 5 bases and J dropped 4; count of bases not matched to a gene: 5. The CDR3 is 14 residues long. From germline, CDR1 is LNHDA and CDR2 SQIVND (reference sequence). The CDR3 is CASSATSGSYEQYF. As DNA, the CDR3 is TGTGCCAGTAGTGCGACTAGCGGGTCGTACGAGCAGTACTTC. Variable domain in full (rest from reference TRBV19 and TRBJ2-7): DGGITQSPKYLFRKEGQNVTLSCEQNLNHDAMYWYRQDPGQGLRLIYYSQIVNDFQKGDIAEGYSVSREKKESFPLTVTSAQKNPTAFYLCASSATSGSYEQYFGPGTRLTVT.

The chain combines TRBV27 with TRBJ2-7; 8 nucleotides match TRBD2. The trim removed 5 bases at V and 2 bases at J, leaving 5 bases unmatched. CDR1 is MNHEY and CDR2 is SMNVEV in the germline V gene (reference sequence). There are 14 residues in the CDR3. This CDR3 is CASSGAGEPYEQYF. CDR3 nucleotides: TGTGCCAGCAGTGGAGCGGGAGAACCCTACGAGCAGTACTTC.

The chain has TRBV7-3 and TRBJ2-3, with no clear D. Trimming removed 1 base from V and 4 bases from J, with 12 bases in between. CDR1 and CDR2 (germline): SGHTA, FQGTGA. This CDR3 spans 15 amino acids. This CDR3 is CASSLRPRPPDTQYF. CDR3 DNA: TGTGCCAGCAGCTTAAGGCCCAGGCCCCCAGATACGCAGTATTTT.

The J gene is TRBJ2-1, the V gene TRBV6-5; a possible D gene is TRBD2 (6 bases). This CDR3 region has 15 residues. The ends were cut back, 7 bases at V and 1 base at J, with 14 bases in the middle. The germline V gene has CDR1 MNHEY and CDR2 SVGAGI. In DNA form, the CDR3 reads TGTGCCAGCACCTGGGACTTTTCGTCCTACAATGAGCAGTTCTTC. Translated, it gives CASTWDFSSYNEQFF.

J is TRBJ2-5 and V is TRBV10-3, with 13 positions matching TRBD2. Germline values: CDR1 ENHRY, CDR2 SYGVKD. With 2 bases clipped from V and 3 bases from J, the junction kept 3 bases outside the gene matches. The CDR3 has 16 amino acids. The CDR3 spells CAISEPGTSGEETQYF. The CDR3 region has the DNA TGTGCCATCAGTGAGCCGGGGACTAGCGGGGAAGAGACCCAGTACTTC.

Here the CDR3 reads CASSESQVRWNTEAFF. The CDR3 bases are TGTGCCAGCTCAGAGTCCCAGGTTAGGTGGAACACTGAAGCTTTCTTT. The V and J genes are TRBV18 and TRBJ1-1; D is ambiguous. This CDR3 spans 16 amino acids. The germline V gene encodes CDR1 KGHSH and CDR2 LQKENI. The V gene lost 5 bases and the J gene lost 1 base, with 17 bases spanning the gap.

The table lists this clone with a count of one. This chain uses TRBV28 with TRBJ1-4, with 8 bases matching TRBD1. The germline V gene encodes CDR1 MDHEN and CDR2 SYDVKM. The CDR3 has 17 amino acids. The junction had 8 bases not matched to a gene; V was cut back by 3 bases and J by 2 bases. CDR3 DNA: TGTGCCAGCAGTTTGCAGGGGGCGGGTTTGACTAATGAAAAACTGTTTTTT. Amino acids: CASSLQGAGLTNEKLFF.

This clone was recorded a few times. The chain recombines TRBV19 with TRBJ2-7; the D is unclear. The ends were cut back, 3 bases at V and 0 bases at J, with 9 bases in the middle. CDR3 size: 14 residues. Germline V gives CDR1 LNHDA, CDR2 SQIVND (reference sequence). CDR3: CASSIPWSSYEQYF. The CDR3 DNA reads TGTGCCAGTAGTATCCCCTGGAGCTCCTACGAGCAGTACTTC.

The J gene is TRBJ2-3, the V gene TRBV5-4; 8 bases line up with TRBD1. The germline V gene encodes CDR1 SGHNT and CDR2 YYREEE (reference sequence). With 0 bases clipped from V and 1 base from J, the junction kept 10 bases outside the gene matches. The CDR3 consists of 18 residues. CDR3 DNA sequence: TGTGCCAGCAGCTTGGCACAGAGGACAGGGTTTGGCACAGATACGCAGTATTTT. Translation: CASSLAQRTGFGTDTQYF.

The gene calls are TRBV28 and TRBJ2-1, with D perhaps TRBD2 (6 bases). Trimming pared 4 bases from V and 3 bases from J, leaving 7 bases between. Germline V lookup: CDR1 MDHEN, CDR2 SYDVKM. The CDR3 extends over 13 amino acids. CDR3 in DNA: TGTGCCAGCAGTTGGGACTTCTACAATGAGCAGTTCTTC. This translates into CASSWDFYNEQFF.

J is TRBJ2-3 and V is TRBV4-3; D might be TRBD2 (5 bases). CDR1 LGHNA and CDR2 YSLEER come from the germline V gene. Deletions cut 4 bases from V and 4 bases from J, with 15 bases between. The CDR3 runs 15 residues. CDR3 sequence: CASSRRGRVADTQYF. The CDR3, as DNA: TGCGCCAGCAGCCGCCGTGGGAGAGTCGCAGATACGCAGTATTTT.

The chain is built from TRBV5-6 and TRBJ2-7, with D perhaps matching TRBD1 (7 bases). V shed 6 bases and J shed 1 base, with 26 bases lying between them. The germline V gene encodes CDR1 SGHDT and CDR2 YYEEEE. This CDR3 contains 18 residues. For the CDR3, the DNA is TGTGCCAGCACAATGACAGGGTTGGCTAGCGCCGTTTCCTACGAGCAGTACTTC. It is translated as CASTMTGLASAVSYEQYF.

This clone was counted once. V is TRBV7-2 and J is TRBJ2-1, with 8 bases identical to TRBD2. The CDR3 is 15 amino acids. The V segment lost 4 bases and the J segment 2 bases; nucleotides outside the gene matches: 4. Germline V gene data show CDR1 as SGHTA and CDR2 as FQGNSA. The CDR3 here is CASSSRGGAYNEQFF. DNA for the CDR3: TGTGCCAGCAGCTCACGGGGGGGGGCCTACAATGAGCAGTTCTTC.

This clone was counted a single time. The CDR3 is CASSRTTGTPNTGELFF. CDR3 nucleotide sequence: TGTGCCAGCAGCCGAACTACCGGGACACCGAACACCGGGGAGCTGTTTTTT. The V and J genes are TRBV9 and TRBJ2-2, with TRBD1 as a possible D gene (6 bases). V was trimmed by 4 bases and J by 0 bases, leaving 16 bases between them. This CDR3 spans 17 amino acids. The germline V gene encodes CDR1 SGDLS and CDR2 YYNGEE.

The rearrangement uses TRBV21-1 and TRBJ2-7; the listed D gene, TRBD1, was not tested against the DNA. TRBV21-1 is a documented pseudogene. The CDR3 length is 14 residues. The CDR3 bases are TGTGCCCGGCGCTCCCCAGGGTCGGCCTACGAGCAGTACTTC. Translating gives CARRSPGSAYEQYF.

The chain carries TRBV7-8 and TRBJ2-1, with 12 nucleotides matching TRBD2. Germline trimming cut 7 bases from V and 0 bases from J; bases unmatched to any gene: 4. Germline V gives CDR1 SGHVS, CDR2 FQNEAQ. The CDR3 spans 16 residues. The DNA of the CDR3 is TGTGCCAGCATCAAACTAGCGGGAGGCTCCTACAATGAGCAGTTCTTC. Its translation is CASIKLAGGSYNEQFF.

About this clone: One end of the junction varies from germline; a read error may be responsible. CDR3 residues: CASNTGQNEPLIF. The CDR3 DNA sequence: TGTGCCAGCAACACGGGACAGAACGAGCCCTTAATCTTC. The J gene is TRBJ2-1, the V gene TRBV6-5; the match to TRBD1 covers 7 bases. Germline V gene data show CDR1 as MNHEY and CDR2 as SVGAGI. There are 13 residues in the CDR3.

The chain combines TRBV6-5 with TRBJ2-7; 7 bases line up with TRBD2. The CDR3 has 15 amino acids. Germline assignment: CDR1 MNHEY and CDR2 SVGAGI. V lost 10 bases and J lost 3; bases outside the gene matches: 15. The CDR3 here is CATYAGREFIYEQYF. CDR3 coding DNA: TGTGCCACCTACGCCGGGCGGGAGTTTATCTACGAGCAGTACTTC.

The genes are TRBV28 and TRBJ2-1, with 10 bases identical to TRBD2. Germline loops: CDR1 MDHEN, CDR2 SYDVKM. The CDR3 spans 14 residues. J lost 8 bases, V lost 5 bases, and 6 bases had no gene match. Here the CDR3 reads CASSLAGESYEQFF. The CDR3 DNA reads TGTGCCAGCAGTCTAGCGGGAGAATCCTATGAGCAGTTCTTC.

The V and J genes are TRBV6-4 and TRBJ1-4; no definite D call. Trimming stripped 7 bases from V and 10 bases from J, with 16 bases between. The length of the CDR3 is 13 residues. Germline V gene sequence: CDR1 MRHNA, CDR2 SNTAGT. The DNA of the CDR3 is TGTGCCAGCAATTTGCGGAATGTTGTAAAACTGTTTTTT. This gives the protein CASNLRNVVKLFF.

This CDR3 is CASSPRAGAPDEQYF. CDR3 nucleotide sequence: TGTGCCAGCTCACCGCGGGCGGGGGCCCCTGACGAGCAGTACTTC. The chain carries TRBV18 and TRBJ2-7, with a weak D call TRBD2 (7 bases). CDR3 length equals 15 residues. Germline CDR1 and CDR2: KGHSH and LQKENI. V dropped 3 bases and J dropped 5 bases, with 17 bases sitting between them. Based on the CDR3 plus reference TRBV18 and TRBJ2-7, the full variable domain is NAGVMQNPRHLVRRRGQEARLRCSPMKGHSHVYWYRQLPEEGLKFMVYLQKENIIDESGMPKERFSAEFPKEGPSILRIQQVVRGDSAAYFCASSPRAGAPDEQYFGPGTRLTVT.